One sample yielded the 19 T cell receptor beta chains listed below, sequenced in a study of T cell responses to AZD1222 COVID-19 vaccine. Method: immunoSEQ multiplex PCR; TCRdb's copy keeps in-frame clones and lacks some. In the table there are about 150,000 clones, approximately 89% of which are singletons. Sample: peripheral blood, taken 28 days after the second AZD1222 dose. The source of these receptors is an adult who received the AZD1222 COVID-19 vaccine.

The chain is built from TRBV6-5 and TRBJ2-5; 7 bases match TRBD1. J was trimmed by 7 bases and V by 6 bases; bases with no gene match: 8. CDR3 length equals 13 residues. CDR1 is MNHEY and CDR2 is SVGAGI in the germline V gene. CDR3 region: CASRTGTAGTQYF. The CDR3 coding sequence is TGTGCCAGCAGGACTGGGACAGCCGGGACCCAGTACTTC.

In its sample, this clone was seen once. V usage is TRBV29-1 and J usage is TRBJ1-2; D perhaps matches TRBD1 (5 bases). Germline CDR1 reads SQVTM; CDR2 reads ANQGSEA. The CDR3 extends over 14 amino acids. V shed 0 bases and J shed 6 bases, with 14 bases lying between them. In DNA form, the CDR3 reads TGCAGCGTTGAAGATCGGGGGAGAAGGAATGGCTACACCTTC. Its protein product is CSVEDRGRRNGYTF.

In its sample, this clone was seen once. The chain is built from TRBV7-9 and TRBJ2-1; D ambiguous. The V gene's germline CDR1 is SEHNR and CDR2 FQNEAQ (reference sequence). The germline V and J ends were trimmed by 0 bases and 10 bases, with 7 bases remaining between them. This CDR3 spans 12 amino acids. DNA of the CDR3: TGTGCCAGCAGCTTAGCTGCGAGGGAGCAGTTCTTC. Amino acids: CASSLAAREQFF.

The CDR3 sequence is CASSEARQSSGFRNSPLHF. As DNA, the CDR3 is TGTGCCAGCAGTGAAGCGCGCCAGAGTAGCGGGTTCAGGAATTCACCCCTCCACTTT. V gene TRBV6-1 combines with J gene TRBJ1-6; unclear D gene. Per germline, CDR1 MNHNS and CDR2 SASEGT. The CDR3 loop spans 19 amino acids. V lost 0 bases to trimming and J lost 7 bases, with 22 bases between them.

The genes are TRBV18 and TRBJ1-2; maybe TRBD1 (5 bases). The V gene lost 5 bases and the J gene lost 4 bases, with 14 bases spanning the gap. Germline CDR1 reads KGHSH; CDR2 reads LQKENI. This CDR3 has 14 amino acids. CDR3 region: CASSEGAALYGYTF. DNA for the CDR3: TGTGCCAGCTCAGAAGGGGCCGCCCTCTATGGCTACACCTTC.

J is TRBJ1-3 and V is TRBV5-4; 7 positions agree with TRBD1. CDR3 length: 15 residues. Germline assignment: CDR1 SGHNT and CDR2 YYREEE (reference sequence). Unmatched junction bases numbered 8, after V lost 4 bases and J lost 4 bases. CDR3 DNA: TGTGCCAGCAGCATCGACAGGGTGGGGGGAAACACCATATATTTT. Its translation: CASSIDRVGGNTIYF. The entire variable domain, with the rest obtained from reference TRBV5-4 and TRBJ1-3, is as follows: ETGVTQSPTHLIKTRGQQVTLRCSSQSGHNTVSWYQQALGQGPQFIFQYYREEENGRGNFPPRFSGLQFPNYSSELNVNALELDDSALYLCASSIDRVGGNTIYFGEGSWLTVV.

This clone showed up just once. The chain joins TRBV28 to TRBJ1-1, with D possibly TRBD1 on 5 matching bases. With 6 bases removed from V and 5 bases from J, the gap between germline ends came to 19 bases. In germline, CDR1 is MDHEN, CDR2 SYDVKM. The CDR3 has 15 amino acids. The CDR3 nucleotides read TGTGCCAGCAGCAAACACACGGGGGGTAGGACTGAAGCTTTCTTT. Translated: CASSKHTGGRTEAFF.

The chain combines TRBV7-3 with TRBJ2-3, with D tentatively TRBD1 or TRBD2 (6 bases each). Trimming took off 0 bases at V and 3 bases at J, with 7 bases between the two ends. CDR1 SGHTA and CDR2 FQGTGA come from the germline V gene. The CDR3 extends over 14 amino acids. The CDR3 loop is CASSLTGGTDTQYF. The CDR3 region has the DNA TGTGCCAGCAGCTTAACAGGGGGGACAGATACGCAGTATTTT.

The chain links TRBV10-2 to TRBJ2-3; D not resolved. CDR1 is WSHSY, CDR2 SAAADI, per germline. The CDR3 runs 14 residues. Trimming left V 3 bases short and J 3 bases short, with 10 bases between. As DNA, the CDR3 is TGCGCCAGCAGTGACCCCAAAAGGACAGATACGCAGTATTTT. Translation: CASSDPKRTDTQYF.

The sample holds a few counts of this clone. V and J are TRBV18 and TRBJ1-3, with no clear D. The V and J ends lost 3 bases and 6 bases respectively, with 3 bases between them. The germline CDR1 and CDR2 sequences are KGHSH and LQKENI. The CDR3 has 11 amino acids. The CDR3 DNA reads as TGTGCCAGCTCACCCCTAAACACCATATATTTT. This encodes CASSPLNTIYF.

This chain uses TRBV5-4 with TRBJ2-7; tentative D call: TRBD2 (6 bases). Germline loops: CDR1 SGHNT, CDR2 YYREEE (reference sequence). The V gene lost 4 bases and the J gene lost 2 bases, with 22 bases spanning the gap. The CDR3 covers 17 residues. CDR3 protein: CASSPGGVGGVPYEQYF. For the CDR3, the DNA is TGTGCCAGCAGCCCGGGTGGTGTGGGGGGAGTTCCCTACGAGCAGTACTTC.

The chain combines TRBV5-4 with TRBJ2-3, with D possibly called TRBD1 or TRBD2 (6 bases each). The germline V gene has CDR1 SGHNT and CDR2 YYREEE (reference sequence). The length of the CDR3 is 15 residues. Trimming cost V 2 bases and J 0 bases, with 10 bases left between them. CDR3: CASSFSGASTDTQYF. CDR3 DNA sequence: TGTGCCAGCAGCTTTTCGGGGGCAAGCACAGATACGCAGTATTTT.

This clone was recorded once. The chain is built from TRBV7-9 and TRBJ1-5; D not resolved. This CDR3 spans 14 amino acids. CDR1 is SEHNR and CDR2 is FQNEAQ in the germline V gene (reference sequence). Trimming took 1 base from V and 0 from J, leaving 4 bases between them. The CDR3 reads CASSLDGSNQPQHF. DNA of the CDR3: TGTGCCAGCAGCTTAGACGGTAGCAATCAGCCCCAGCATTTT.

The chain uses TRBV3-1 (or the pseudogene TRBV3-2) and TRBJ2-3; D is unclear. In germline, CDR1 is LGHDT, CDR2 YNNKEL (reference sequence). The CDR3 consists of 14 residues. The V gene lost 1 base and the J gene lost 10 bases, with 15 bases spanning the gap. The CDR3 loop is CASSQVEDYEAQYF. For the CDR3, the DNA is TGTGCCAGCAGCCAAGTGGAAGATTATGAGGCGCAGTATTTT.

The chain couples TRBV19 to TRBJ2-1, with D perhaps matching TRBD2 (5 bases). This CDR3 comprises 13 residues. V gave up 4 bases and J gave up 10 bases, with 14 bases separating them. The germline V gene encodes CDR1 LNHDA and CDR2 SQIVND (reference sequence). The CDR3, as DNA: TGTGCCAGTAGTAGCCACGCCACGGGGGAGCAGTTCTTC. It yields the protein CASSSHATGEQFF.

V usage is TRBV3-1 (or the pseudogene TRBV3-2) and J usage is TRBJ2-7, with D hard to call. The V end was cut by 1 base, the J end by 7 bases, with 11 bases between. The CDR3 is made up of 13 amino acids. Germline V gene lookup returns CDR1 LGHDT and CDR2 YNNKEL (reference sequence). CDR3 loop: CASSQVLGSEQYF. CDR3 DNA: TGTGCCAGCAGCCAAGTCCTGGGGTCTGAGCAGTACTTC.

In DNA form, the CDR3 reads TGTGCCGCCAGCAATAGCGGGAGTTATGGGCATGAGCAGTTCTTC. It encodes CAASNSGSYGHEQFF. The V call is TRBV28, the J call TRBJ2-1, with TRBD2 identical over 9 bases. The CDR3 is made up of 15 amino acids. Germline loops: CDR1 MDHEN, CDR2 SYDVKM. V shed 11 bases and J 8 bases; nucleotides not matched to a gene: 16. Full variable domain (rest looked up from reference TRBV28 and TRBJ2-1): DVKVTQSSRYLVKRTGEKVFLECVQDMDHENMFWYRQDPGLGLRLIYFSYDVKMKEKGDIPEGYSVSREKKERFSLILESASTNQTSMYLCAASNSGSYGHEQFFGPGTRLTVL.

The chain links TRBV5-4 to TRBJ2-5; 11 nucleotides align to TRBD2. The CDR3 sequence is 19 residues long. V lost 2 bases and J lost 1; bases outside the gene matches: 13. CDR1 is SGHNT, CDR2 YYREEE, per germline (reference sequence). CDR3 coding DNA: TGTGCCAGCAGCTTTTCCGAACTGGGACTAGCGGCGCCCCAAGAGACCCAGTACTTC. Translating gives CASSFSELGLAAPQETQYF.

This clone was observed a single time. V gene TRBV7-9 combines with J gene TRBJ2-2; 9 bases map to TRBD2. The J segment lost 4 bases and the V segment lost 1 base, leaving 4 bases of the junction unmatched. Germline CDR1 and CDR2: SEHNR and FQNEAQ (reference sequence). This CDR3 comprises 16 residues. CDR3 in amino acids: CASSLVAGGSTGELFF. CDR3 DNA: TGTGCCAGCAGCTTAGTTGCGGGAGGGTCCACCGGGGAGCTGTTTTTT. The full variable domain, its missing parts supplied by reference TRBV7-9 and TRBJ2-2, is DTGVSQNPRHKITKRGQNVTFRCDPISEHNRLYWYRQTLGQGPEFLTYFQNEAQLEKSRLLSDRFSAERPKGSFSTLEIQRTEQGDSAMYLCASSLVAGGSTGELFFGEGSRLTVL.